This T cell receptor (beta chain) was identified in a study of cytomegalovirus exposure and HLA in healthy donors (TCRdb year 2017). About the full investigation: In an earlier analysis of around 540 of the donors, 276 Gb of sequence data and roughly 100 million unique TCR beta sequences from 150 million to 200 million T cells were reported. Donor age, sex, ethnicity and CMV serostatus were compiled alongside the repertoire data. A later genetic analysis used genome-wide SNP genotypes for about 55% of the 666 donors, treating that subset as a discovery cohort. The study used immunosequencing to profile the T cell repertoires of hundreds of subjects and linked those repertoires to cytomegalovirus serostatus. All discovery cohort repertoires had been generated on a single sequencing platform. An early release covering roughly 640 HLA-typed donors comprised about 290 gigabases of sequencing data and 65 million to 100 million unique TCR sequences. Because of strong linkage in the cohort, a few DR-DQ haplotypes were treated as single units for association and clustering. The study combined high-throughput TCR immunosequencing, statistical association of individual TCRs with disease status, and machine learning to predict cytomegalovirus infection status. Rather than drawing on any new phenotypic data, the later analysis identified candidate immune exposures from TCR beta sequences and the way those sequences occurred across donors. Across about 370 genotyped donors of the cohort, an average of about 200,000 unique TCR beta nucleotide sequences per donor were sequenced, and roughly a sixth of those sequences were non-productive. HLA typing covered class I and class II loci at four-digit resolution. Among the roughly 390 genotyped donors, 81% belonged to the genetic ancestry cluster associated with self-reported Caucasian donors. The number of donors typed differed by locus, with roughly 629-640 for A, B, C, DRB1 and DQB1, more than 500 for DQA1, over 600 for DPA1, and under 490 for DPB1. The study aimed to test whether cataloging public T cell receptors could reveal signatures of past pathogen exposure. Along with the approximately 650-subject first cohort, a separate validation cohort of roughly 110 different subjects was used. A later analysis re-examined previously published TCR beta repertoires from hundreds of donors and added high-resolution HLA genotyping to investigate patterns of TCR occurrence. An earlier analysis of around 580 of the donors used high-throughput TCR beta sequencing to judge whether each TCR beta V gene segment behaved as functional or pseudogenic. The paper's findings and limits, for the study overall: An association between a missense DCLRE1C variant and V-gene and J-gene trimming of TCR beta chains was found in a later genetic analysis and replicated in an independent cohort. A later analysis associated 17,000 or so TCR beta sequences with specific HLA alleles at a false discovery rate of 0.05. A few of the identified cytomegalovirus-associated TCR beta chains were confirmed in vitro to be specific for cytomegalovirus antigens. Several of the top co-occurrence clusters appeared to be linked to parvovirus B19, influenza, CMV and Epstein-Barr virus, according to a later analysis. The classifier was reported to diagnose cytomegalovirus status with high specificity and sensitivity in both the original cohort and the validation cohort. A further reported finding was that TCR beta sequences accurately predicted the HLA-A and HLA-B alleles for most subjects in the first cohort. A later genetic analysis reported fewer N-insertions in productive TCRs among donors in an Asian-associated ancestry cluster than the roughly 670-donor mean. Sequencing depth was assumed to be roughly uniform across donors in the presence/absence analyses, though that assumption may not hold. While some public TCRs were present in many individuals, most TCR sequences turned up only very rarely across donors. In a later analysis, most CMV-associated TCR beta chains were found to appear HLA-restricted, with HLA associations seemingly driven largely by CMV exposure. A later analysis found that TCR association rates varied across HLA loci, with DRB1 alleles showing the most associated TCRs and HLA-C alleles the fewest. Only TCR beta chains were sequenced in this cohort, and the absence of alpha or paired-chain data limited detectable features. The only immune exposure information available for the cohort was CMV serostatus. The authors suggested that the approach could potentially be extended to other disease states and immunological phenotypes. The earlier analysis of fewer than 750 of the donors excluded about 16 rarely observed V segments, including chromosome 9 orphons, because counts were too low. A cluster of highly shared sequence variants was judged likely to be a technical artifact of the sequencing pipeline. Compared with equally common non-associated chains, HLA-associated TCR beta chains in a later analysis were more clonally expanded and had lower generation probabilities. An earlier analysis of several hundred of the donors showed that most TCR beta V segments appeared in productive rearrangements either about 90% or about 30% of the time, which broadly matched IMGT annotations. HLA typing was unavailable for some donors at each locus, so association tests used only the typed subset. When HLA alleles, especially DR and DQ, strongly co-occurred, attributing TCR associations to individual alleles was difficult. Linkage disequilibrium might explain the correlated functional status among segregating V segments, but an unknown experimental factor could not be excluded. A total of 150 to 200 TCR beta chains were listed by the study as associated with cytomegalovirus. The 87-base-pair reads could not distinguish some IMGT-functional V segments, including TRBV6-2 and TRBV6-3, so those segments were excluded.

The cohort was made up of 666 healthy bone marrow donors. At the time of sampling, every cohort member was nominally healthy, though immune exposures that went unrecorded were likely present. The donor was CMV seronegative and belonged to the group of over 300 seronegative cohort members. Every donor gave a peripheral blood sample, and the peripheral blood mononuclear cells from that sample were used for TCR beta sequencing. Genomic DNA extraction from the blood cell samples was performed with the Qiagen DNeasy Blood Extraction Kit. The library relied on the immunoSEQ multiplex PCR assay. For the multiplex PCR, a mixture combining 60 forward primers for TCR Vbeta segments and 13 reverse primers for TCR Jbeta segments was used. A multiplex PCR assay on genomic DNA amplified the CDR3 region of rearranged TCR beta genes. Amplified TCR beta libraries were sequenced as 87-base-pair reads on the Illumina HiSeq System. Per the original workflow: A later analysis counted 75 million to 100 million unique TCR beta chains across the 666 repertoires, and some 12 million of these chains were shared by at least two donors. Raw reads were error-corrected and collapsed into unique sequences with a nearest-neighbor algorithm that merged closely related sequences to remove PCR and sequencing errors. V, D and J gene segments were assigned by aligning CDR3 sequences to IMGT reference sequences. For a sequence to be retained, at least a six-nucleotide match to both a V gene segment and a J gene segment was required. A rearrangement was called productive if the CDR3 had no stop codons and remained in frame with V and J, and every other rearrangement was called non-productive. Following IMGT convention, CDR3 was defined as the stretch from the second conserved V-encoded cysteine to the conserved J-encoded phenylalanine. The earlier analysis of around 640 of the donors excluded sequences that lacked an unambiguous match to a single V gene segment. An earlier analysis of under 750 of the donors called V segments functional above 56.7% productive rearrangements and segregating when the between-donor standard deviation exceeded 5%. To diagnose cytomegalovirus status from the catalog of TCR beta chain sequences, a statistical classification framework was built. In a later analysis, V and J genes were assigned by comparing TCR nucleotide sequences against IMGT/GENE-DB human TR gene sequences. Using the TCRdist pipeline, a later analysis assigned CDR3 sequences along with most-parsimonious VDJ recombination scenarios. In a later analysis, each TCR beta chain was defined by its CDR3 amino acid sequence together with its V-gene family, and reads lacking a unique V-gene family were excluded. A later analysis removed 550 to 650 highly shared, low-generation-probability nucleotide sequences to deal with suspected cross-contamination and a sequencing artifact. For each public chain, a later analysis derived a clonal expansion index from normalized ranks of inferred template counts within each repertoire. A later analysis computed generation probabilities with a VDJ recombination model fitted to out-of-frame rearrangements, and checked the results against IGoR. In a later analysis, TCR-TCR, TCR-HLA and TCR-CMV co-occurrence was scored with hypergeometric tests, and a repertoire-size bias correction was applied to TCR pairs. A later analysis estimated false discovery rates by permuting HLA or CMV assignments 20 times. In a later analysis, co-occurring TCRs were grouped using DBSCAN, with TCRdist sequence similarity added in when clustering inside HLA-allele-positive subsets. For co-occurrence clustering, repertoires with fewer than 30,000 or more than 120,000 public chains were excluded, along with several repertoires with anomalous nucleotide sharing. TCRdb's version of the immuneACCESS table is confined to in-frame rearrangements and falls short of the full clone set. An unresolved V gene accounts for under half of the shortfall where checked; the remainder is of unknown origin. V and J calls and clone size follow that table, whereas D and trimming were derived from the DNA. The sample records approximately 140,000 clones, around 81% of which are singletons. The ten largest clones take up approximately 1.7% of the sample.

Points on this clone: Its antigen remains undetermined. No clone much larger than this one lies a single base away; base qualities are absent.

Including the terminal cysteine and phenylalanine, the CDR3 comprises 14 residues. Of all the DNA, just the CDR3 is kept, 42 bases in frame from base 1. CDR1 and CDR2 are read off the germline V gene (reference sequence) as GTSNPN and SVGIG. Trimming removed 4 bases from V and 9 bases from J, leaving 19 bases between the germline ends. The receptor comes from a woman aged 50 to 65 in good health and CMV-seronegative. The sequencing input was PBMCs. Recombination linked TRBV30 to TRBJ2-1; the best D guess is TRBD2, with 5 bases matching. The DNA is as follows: TGTGCCTGGACGGTTATAGGGAGACCGGGTGAGCAGTTCTTC. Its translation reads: CAWTVIGRPGEQFF.